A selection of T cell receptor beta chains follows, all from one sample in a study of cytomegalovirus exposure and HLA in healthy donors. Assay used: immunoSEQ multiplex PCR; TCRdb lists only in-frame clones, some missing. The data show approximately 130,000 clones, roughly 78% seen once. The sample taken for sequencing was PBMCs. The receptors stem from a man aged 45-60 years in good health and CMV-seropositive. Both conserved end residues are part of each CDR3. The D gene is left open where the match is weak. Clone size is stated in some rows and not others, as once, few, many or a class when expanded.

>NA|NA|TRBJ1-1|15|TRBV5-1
CASSLESQASTEAFF
TGCGCCAGCAGCTTGGAGAGTCAGGCCAGCACTGAAGCTTTCTTT
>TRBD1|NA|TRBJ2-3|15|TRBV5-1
CASSLGQGRTDTQYF
TGCGCCAGCAGCTTGGGACAGGGAAGAACAGATACGCAGTATTTT
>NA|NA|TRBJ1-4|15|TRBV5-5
CASSFERTTNEKLFF
TGTGCCAGCAGCTTCGAGAGGACAACTAATGAAAAACTGTTTTTT
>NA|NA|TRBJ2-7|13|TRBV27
CASSLRGGDEQYF
TGTGCCAGCAGTTTAAGGGGGGGGGACGAGCAGTACTTC
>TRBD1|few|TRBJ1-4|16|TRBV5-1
CASSLGAGTGRAKLFF
TGCGCCAGCAGCTTGGGAGCGGGGACAGGAAGGGCAAAACTGTTTTTT
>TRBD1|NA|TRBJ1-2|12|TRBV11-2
CASSSGGGGYTF
TGTGCCAGCAGCTCAGGGGGAGGCGGCTACACCTTC
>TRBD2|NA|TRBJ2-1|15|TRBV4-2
CASSPALAGGNEQFF
TGTGCCAGCAGCCCCGCACTAGCGGGAGGCAATGAGCAGTTCTTC
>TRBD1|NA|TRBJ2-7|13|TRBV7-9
CASSGQGLDEQYF
TGTGCCAGCAGCGGACAGGGGCTAGACGAGCAGTACTTC
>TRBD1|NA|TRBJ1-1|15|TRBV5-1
CASSPPLTGGTEAFF
TGCGCCAGCAGCCCCCCCTTAACAGGGGGCACTGAAGCTTTCTTT
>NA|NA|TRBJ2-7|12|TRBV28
CASSGTVYEQYF
TGTGCCAGCAGTGGAACAGTATACGAGCAGTACTTC
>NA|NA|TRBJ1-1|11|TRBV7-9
CASSLGVAAFF
TGTGCCAGCAGCCTCGGGGTAGCAGCTTTCTTT
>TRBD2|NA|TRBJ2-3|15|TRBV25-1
CASSETSGGTDTQYF
TGTGCCAGCAGTGAAACTAGCGGGGGGACAGATACGCAGTATTTT
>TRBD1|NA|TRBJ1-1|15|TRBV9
CASSSSGQGATEAFF
TGTGCCAGCAGCAGTTCGGGACAGGGAGCCACTGAAGCTTTCTTT
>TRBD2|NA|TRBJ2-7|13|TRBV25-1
CASNRGGAKEQYF
TGTGCCAGCAATCGGGGGGGGGCAAAAGAGCAGTACTTC
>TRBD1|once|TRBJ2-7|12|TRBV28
CASRDRLYEQYF
TGTGCCAGCCGGGACAGGCTGTACGAGCAGTACTTC
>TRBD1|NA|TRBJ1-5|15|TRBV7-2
CASSLKGGGNQPQHF
TGTGCCAGCAGCTTAAAAGGGGGCGGCAATCAGCCCCAGCATTTT
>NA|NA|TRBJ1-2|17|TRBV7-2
CASSNALGGGGNYGYTF
TGTGCCAGCAGCAATGCTTTGGGGGGGGGTGGAAACTATGGCTACACCTTC
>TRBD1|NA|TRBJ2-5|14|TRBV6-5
CASSYNRGAETQYF
TGTGCCAGCAGTTACAACAGGGGGGCAGAGACCCAGTACTTC
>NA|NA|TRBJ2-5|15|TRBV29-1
CSVGGGGANGETQYF
TGCAGCGTTGGTGGAGGGGGCGCGAATGGAGAGACCCAGTACTTC
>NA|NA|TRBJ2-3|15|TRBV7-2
CASSLLGGPGDTQYF
TGTGCCAGCAGTCTGTTGGGGGGGCCTGGAGATACGCAGTATTTT
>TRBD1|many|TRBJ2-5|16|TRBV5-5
CASSRSGTGVRETQYF
TGTGCCAGCAGCCGCTCCGGGACAGGGGTCAGAGAGACCCAGTACTTC
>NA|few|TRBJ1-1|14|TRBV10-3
CATMRVSGNTEAFF
TGTGCCACGATGAGGGTTTCCGGGAACACTGAAGCTTTCTTT
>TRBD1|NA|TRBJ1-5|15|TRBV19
CASSMDTGGSKPQHF
TGTGCCAGTAGTATGGATACAGGGGGAAGCAAGCCCCAGCATTTT
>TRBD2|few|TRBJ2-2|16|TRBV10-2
CASSLTSGGYTGELFF
TGCGCCAGCAGTCTGACTAGCGGGGGGTACACCGGGGAGCTGTTTTTT
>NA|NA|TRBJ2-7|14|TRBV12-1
CASSFLPDQREQYF
TGTGCCAGCAGCTTTCTGCCTGACCAGCGCGAGCAGTACTTC
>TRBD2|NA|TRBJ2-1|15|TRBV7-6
CASSQTGTSLDEQFF
TGTGCCAGCAGCCAGACCGGGACTAGCCTGGATGAGCAGTTCTTC